These 21 T cell receptor beta chains came from one sample sequenced in a study of T cell repertoires in cytomegalovirus infection. TCRdb processed the reads anew with MiXCR; each CDR3 protein has one entry. The sample lists a few hundred thousand distinct CDR3 sequences, roughly 16% occurring once. Sequenced: PBMCs. The receptors were gathered from a human donor in good health (CMV status not recorded). Some clones in this sample may be carry-over from other donors' samples.

This clonotype has a count of ten or more. This chain joins TRBV7-8 and TRBJ1-6, with no clear D. The CDR3 length is 15 residues. Per the germline V gene, CDR1 is SGHVS and CDR2 is FQNEAQ. V was cut by 1 base and J by 7 bases, with 11 bases left in between. The CDR3 reads CASSLGLVGNSPLHF. CDR3 bases: TGTGCCAGCAGCTTAGGACTAGTGGGGAATTCACCCCTCCACTTT.

This clonotype came up a few times. J is TRBJ2-2 and V is TRBV20-1; a weak D match, TRBD2 (5 bases). Germline-derived CDR1 and CDR2 are DFQATT and SNEGSKA (reference sequence). With 4 bases removed from V and 0 bases from J, the gap between germline ends came to 15 bases. There are 16 residues in the CDR3. The CDR3 is CSATTSPYSNTGELFF. CDR3 nucleotide sequence: TGCAGTGCTACTACTAGTCCATACTCGAACACCGGGGAGCTGTTTTTT.

This clonotype was counted only a few times. The V and J genes are TRBV4-1 and TRBJ1-2; the match to TRBD1 covers 7 bases. The germline gives CDR1 MGHRA, CDR2 YSYEKL. Unmatched junction bases numbered 7, after V lost 0 bases and J lost 3 bases. The CDR3 is made up of 16 amino acids. Written as DNA, the CDR3 is TGCGCCAGCAGCCAAGAATTGAGACAGGGCTACTATGGCTACACCTTC. This encodes CASSQELRQGYYGYTF.

This clonotype has only one observation. The chain combines TRBV7-6 with TRBJ2-7; no clear D. Trimming removed 5 bases at V and 1 base at J, with 12 bases between. The CDR3 is made up of 14 amino acids. Germline V gene lookup returns CDR1 SGHVS and CDR2 FNYEAQ. CDR3 amino acids: CASSHPPGSYEQYF. The CDR3 bases are TGTGCCAGCAGCCACCCCCCTGGATCCTACGAGCAGTACTTC.

This sequence joins TRBV7-6 and TRBJ1-2; 8 bases agree with TRBD1. The junction had 9 bases not matched to a gene; V was cut back by 5 bases and J by 4 bases. CDR3 length: 15 residues. From germline, CDR1 is SGHVS and CDR2 FNYEAQ. DNA of the CDR3: TGTGCCAGCAGCCAAACGACAGGGGAGATCTATGGCTACACCTTC. It is translated as CASSQTTGEIYGYTF.

The chain carries TRBV28 and TRBJ1-1, with 10 bases identical to TRBD1. The CDR3 extends over 18 amino acids. Germline V CDR1 and CDR2: MDHEN, SYDVKM. J gave up 1 base and V 2 bases, and 10 bases lay outside the gene matches. CDR3 amino acids: CASSLGPPGTGANTEAFF. DNA for the CDR3: TGTGCCAGCAGTTTAGGCCCCCCCGGGACAGGGGCGAACACTGAAGCTTTCTTT. Combining the CDR3 with reference TRBV28 and TRBJ1-1 gives the whole variable domain DVKVTQSSRYLVKRTGEKVFLECVQDMDHENMFWYRQDPGLGLRLIYFSYDVKMKEKGDIPEGYSVSREKKERFSLILESASTNQTSMYLCASSLGPPGTGANTEAFFGQGTRLTVV.

This clonotype was seen more than once but under ten times. The chain employs TRBV27 and TRBJ2-7, with no clear D. The CDR3 contains 12 residues. Between the trimmed V and J ends, which lost 5 bases and 6 bases, there was a span of 11 bases. CDR1 and CDR2 (germline): MNHEY, SMNVEV (reference sequence). This chain's CDR3 is CASSPPLGEQYF. DNA for the CDR3: TGTGCCAGCAGTCCCCCTCTGGGCGAGCAGTACTTC.

CDR3 nucleotide sequence: TGCAGTGCCGCAGAAGATACCGGGACTAGTCAAGAGACCCAGTACTTC. Protein: CSAAEDTGTSQETQYF. The chain employs TRBV20-1 and TRBJ2-5; TRBD2 matches 8 bases. Germline CDR1 is DFQATT and CDR2 is SNEGSKA (reference sequence). V gave up 6 bases and J gave up 2 bases; unmatched junction bases: 14. The CDR3 is 16 residues long.

The gene calls are TRBV12-3 or TRBV12-4 and TRBJ2-7; the D gene could be TRBD1 or TRBD2 (5 bases each). CDR3 length: 14 residues. Trimming shortened V by 5 bases and J by 4 bases, and 15 bases separated the two germline ends. The CDR3 DNA reads TGTGCCAGCAGTCCTACAGGACTTGGGTACGAGCAGTACTTC. This codes for CASSPTGLGYEQYF.

This clonotype has a handful of counts. The V call is TRBV28, the J call TRBJ2-7; D unclear. V lost 4 bases and J 3 bases, leaving 10 bases between the germline ends. The V gene's germline CDR1 is MDHEN and CDR2 SYDVKM. The length of the CDR3 is 13 residues. CDR3 in DNA: TGTGCCAGCAGTTGGTTGAGGTTCTACGAGCAGTACTTC. Its translation is CASSWLRFYEQYF.

This clonotype was detected only a few times. The V gene is TRBV6-6, the J gene TRBJ1-1, with 11 nucleotides matching TRBD1. The CDR3 loop spans 18 amino acids. Germline V gene lookup returns CDR1 MNHNY and CDR2 SVGAGI (reference sequence). The V gene end was trimmed by 0 bases and the J gene end by 1 base; junction bases not matched to a gene: 7. CDR3 bases: TGTGCCAGCAGTTACTCGGACAGGGGGCTTGTTGCGAACACTGAAGCTTTCTTT. Amino acids: CASSYSDRGLVANTEAFF.

This chain joins TRBV6-5 and TRBJ2-7; either TRBD1 or TRBD2 may supply D (5 bases each). The germline gives CDR1 MNHEY, CDR2 SVGAGI. This CDR3 contains 14 residues. Trimming cost V 8 bases and J 2 bases, with 16 bases left between them. CDR3 DNA sequence: TGTGCCAGCTCCCGAGAGGGGACGGCCTACGAGCAGTACTTC. Its translation: CASSREGTAYEQYF.

A few counts support this clonotype. The chain couples TRBV29-1 to TRBJ1-6; TRBD1 is a possible D gene (6 bases). V lost 4 bases and J 10 bases, leaving 14 bases between the germline ends. Germline loops: CDR1 SQVTM, CDR2 ANQGSEA. The CDR3 has 13 amino acids. CDR3 in amino acids: CSVGQGRLSPLHF. DNA of the CDR3: TGCAGCGTTGGGCAGGGGCGACTCTCACCCCTCCACTTT.

This clonotype was counted many times. The chain is built from TRBV7-6 and TRBJ2-3; tentatively, D is TRBD2 (6 bases). Trimming took off 5 bases at V and 10 bases at J, with 19 bases between the two ends. The length of the CDR3 is 14 residues. Germline CDR1 is SGHVS and CDR2 is FNYEAQ. Here the CDR3 DNA reads TGTGCCAGCAGCCCACCGGTCGCGGGGACGCCGCAGTATTTT. This sequence encodes CASSPPVAGTPQYF.

The sample holds many counts of this clonotype. This chain connects TRBV12-3 or TRBV12-4 to TRBJ2-3, with no clear D. There are 14 residues in the CDR3. V lost 2 bases, J lost 3 bases, and 9 bases lay in between. Written as DNA, the CDR3 is TGTGCCAGCAGTTTAATAGCCTTAACAGATACGCAGTATTTT. This translates into CASSLIALTDTQYF.

This clonotype was observed at least ten times. The gene calls are TRBV7-2 and TRBJ2-1; D ambiguous. Per germline, CDR1 SGHTA and CDR2 FQGNSA. Trimming removed 3 bases at V and 5 bases at J, with 8 bases between. This CDR3 is 13 amino acids long. The CDR3 coding sequence is TGTGCCAGCAGCTTGTGGTCCAACAATGAGCAGTTCTTC. Translating it yields CASSLWSNNEQFF.

The genes are TRBV20-1 and TRBJ2-1; 7 nucleotides line up with TRBD1. Germline V gene sequence: CDR1 DFQATT, CDR2 SNEGSKA (reference sequence). J lost 5 bases, V lost 5 bases, and 3 bases had no gene match. The CDR3 loop spans 12 amino acids. The CDR3 here is CSARTGNNEQFF. CDR3 sequence (DNA): TGCAGTGCTCGGACAGGCAACAATGAGCAGTTCTTC.

This clonotype was recorded a few times. V is TRBV4-1 and J is TRBJ1-4; TRBD1 might be the D (5 bases). CDR3 length: 16 residues. CDR1 MGHRA and CDR2 YSYEKL come from the germline V gene. V lost 3 bases and J lost 8, with 19 bases in between. The DNA of the CDR3 is TGCGCCAGCAGCCAGGGGGAAGGGGCGCGAAACGAAAAACTGTTTTTT. This translates into CASSQGEGARNEKLFF.

This clonotype has ten or more counts. The chain recombines TRBV6-5 with TRBJ2-5; D is unclear. CDR1 is MNHEY and CDR2 is SVGAGI in the germline V gene. The V gene lost 2 bases and the J gene lost 9 bases, with 10 bases spanning the gap. The length of the CDR3 is 12 residues. The CDR3: CASSYPGTAQYF. The CDR3, as DNA: TGTGCCAGCAGTTACCCCGGCACCGCCCAGTACTTC.

This clonotype was seen ten or more times. The V and J genes are TRBV20-1 and TRBJ1-6; D perhaps matches TRBD1 (6 bases). V was shortened by 5 bases and J by 7 bases, with 15 bases between the two germline ends. CDR3 length: 14 amino acids. Germline-derived CDR1 and CDR2 are DFQATT and SNEGSKA (reference sequence). The CDR3 sequence: CSAPTRGWNSPLHF. The CDR3 DNA sequence: TGCAGTGCTCCTACCAGGGGATGGAATTCACCCCTCCACTTT.

V gene TRBV3-1 combines with J gene TRBJ2-1, with D possibly matching TRBD2 (7 bases). There are 15 residues in the CDR3. V gave up 5 bases and J gave up 10 bases, with 21 bases separating them. Germline V gene sequence: CDR1 LGHDT, CDR2 YNNKEL (reference sequence). The CDR3 nucleotides are TGTGCCAGCAGCGAGGGGCGGGGGCGGCAGCAAGAGCAGTTCTTC. It encodes CASSEGRGRQQEQFF.